These T cell receptor beta chains were read from a single sample in a study of neurological immune-mediated disorders. TCRdb re-called the 5' RACE reads with MiXCR, one entry per CDR3 protein. The sample includes 78,000 or so distinct CDR3 sequences, 5% to 6% of them seen just once. Sequenced material: PBMCs. The receptors shown here come from a young woman with multiple sclerosis. The CDR3 runs from the conserved cysteine through the conserved F or W. D genes are given only for firm matches. Size values are once, few and many counts, or a class for expanded clones, and some rows have none.

clone size,D gene,J gene,V gene,CDR3 DNA,CDR3 protein
.,.,TRBJ1-5,TRBV20-1,TGCAGTGCTAGAGAATCGAGTAGCAATCAGCCCCAGCATTTT,CSARESSSNQPQHF
.,.,TRBJ2-1,TRBV5-6,TGTGCCAGCAGATCCATCGGGATAAACAATGAGCAGTTCTTC,CASRSIGINNEQFF
many,.,TRBJ2-5,TRBV6-5,TGTGCCAGCAGTTACTCAGGGGGAAGCGAGACCCAGTACTTC,CASSYSGGSETQYF
many,TRBD2,TRBJ2-3,TRBV2,TGTGCCAGCAGTGAGACTAGCGCAGATACGCAGTATTTT,CASSETSADTQYF
.,.,TRBJ2-6,TRBV5-1,TGCGCCAGCAGCTTGGGCTCTGGGGCCAACGTCCTGACTTTC,CASSLGSGANVLTF
many,.,TRBJ2-6,TRBV4-2,TGTGCCAGCAGCCAAGCCCTGGCCAGGGTCCTCTCTGGGGCCAACGTCCTGACTTTC,CASSQALARVLSGANVLTF
many,.,TRBJ1-1,TRBV24-1,TGTGCCACCAGTGACATGACGGGGACCGAAGCTTTCTTT,CATSDMTGTEAFF
many,.,TRBJ1-1,TRBV6-5,TGTGCCAGCAGTTACAGTCCACTCGTAACGGGGGATAACATGAACACTGAAGCTTTCTTT,CASSYSPLVTGDNMNTEAFF
few,.,TRBJ2-5,TRBV6-5,TGTGCCAGCAGTTACTCATTTGGCCGGTACCAAGAGACCCAGTACTTC,CASSYSFGRYQETQYF
many,TRBD1,TRBJ2-1,TRBV20-1,TGCAGTGCATCCAGGGGGAACCACAATGAGCAGTTCTTC,CSASRGNHNEQFF
many,.,TRBJ1-1,TRBV5-1,TGCGCCAGCAGCTTGGAGGGGGGTAATAGAGCTTTCTTT,CASSLEGGNRAFF
many,.,TRBJ1-5,TRBV10-3,TGTGCCATCAGTCTGGACAAAAGCAATCAGCCCCAGCATTTT,CAISLDKSNQPQHF
many,.,TRBJ2-7,TRBV2,TGTGCCAGCAGCGGTACGGGCAGGGACTACGAGCAGTACTTC,CASSGTGRDYEQYF
.,.,TRBJ1-1,TRBV9,TGTGCCAGCAGCGTTCAGACGAACACTGAAGCTTTCTTT,CASSVQTNTEAFF
.,.,TRBJ1-5,TRBV7-9,TGTGCCAGCAGCTCAATCGATCAGCCCCAGCATTTT,CASSSIDQPQHF
many,TRBD1,TRBJ2-1,TRBV3-1,TGTGCCAGCAGTAGTACAGGGGTCGAGCAGTTCTTC,CASSSTGVEQFF
many,TRBD1,TRBJ1-6,TRBV2,TGTGCCAGCGGATTAATCGACAGGGATTCACCCCTCCACTTT,CASGLIDRDSPLHF
many,.,TRBJ2-7,TRBV5-1,TGCGCCAGCAAGGCGCGCTCGGGACTCAGCTACGAGCAGTACTTC,CASKARSGLSYEQYF
many,TRBD1,TRBJ2-3,TRBV6-5,TGTGCCAGCAGTACATCTAAGACAGGGAAGAAGGATACGCAGTATTTT,CASSTSKTGKKDTQYF
few,.,TRBJ1-1,TRBV12-3/TRBV12-4,TGTGCCAGCAGTTTGGTCATGACAGCAGGGGAGGACACTGAAGCTTTCTTT,CASSLVMTAGEDTEAFF
many,TRBD2,TRBJ2-3,TRBV5-5,TGTGCCAGCAGCCAACCGGGACTAGAGGCAGATACGCAGTATTTT,CASSQPGLEADTQYF
.,.,TRBJ1-6,TRBV7-8,TGTGCCAGCAGCCCCGAAAGGGTGGTTAATTCACCCCTCCACTTT,CASSPERVVNSPLHF
many,.,TRBJ1-1,TRBV28,TGTGCCACAACTCGACGGGGACCCTCTGAAGCTTTCTTT,CATTRRGPSEAFF
many,TRBD2,TRBJ2-1,TRBV12-3/TRBV12-4,TGTGCCAGCAAACAATCAGGGCTAGCGGTCGGCAATGAGCAGTTCTTC,CASKQSGLAVGNEQFF
.,TRBD2,TRBJ2-3,TRBV20-1,TGCAGTGCAAAACCCCCTAGCGGGAGGGCCGGAGATACGCAGTATTTT,CSAKPPSGRAGDTQYF
many,.,TRBJ1-4,TRBV20-1,TGCAGTGCTGGGGACACCCGGAATGAAAAACTGTTTTTT,CSAGDTRNEKLFF
few,.,TRBJ2-7,TRBV12-3/TRBV12-4,TGTGCCAGCAGTCCTGAGTCTTGGGCCTACGAGCAGTACTTC,CASSPESWAYEQYF
many,.,TRBJ1-1,TRBV20-1,TGCAGTGCTAGGCCCTCGAACACTGAAGCTTTCTTT,CSARPSNTEAFF
many,.,TRBJ2-2,TRBV5-1,TGCGCCAGCACCTCAGGCCAGGGTGGTTTATCCGGGGAGCTGTTTTTT,CASTSGQGGLSGELFF
many,.,TRBJ2-1,TRBV7-8,TGTGCCAGCAGCTTAAGCCTTAACCCTAGCTCCTACAATGAGCAGTTCTTC,CASSLSLNPSSYNEQFF
.,.,TRBJ2-2,TRBV3-1,TGTGCCAGCAGCCAGTACGCGAACACCGGGGAGCTGTTTTTT,CASSQYANTGELFF
many,TRBD2,TRBJ2-1,TRBV3-1,TGTGCCAGCAGCCGACCGGGGGGGGATGAGCAGTTCTTC,CASSRPGGDEQFF
many,TRBD2,TRBJ2-1,TRBV20-1,TGCAGTGCTCAGCGGGAGGACGACCTCTACAATGAGCAGTTCTTC,CSAQREDDLYNEQFF
many,TRBD1,TRBJ2-3,TRBV12-3/TRBV12-4,TGTGCCAGCAGTTTAACCGGACAGGGGACAGATACGCAGTATTTT,CASSLTGQGTDTQYF
many,TRBD2,TRBJ2-1,TRBV20-1,TGCAGTGCCGATGTAGGGACTAGCGGGTACAATGAGCAGTTCTTC,CSADVGTSGYNEQFF
many,TRBD2,TRBJ2-1,TRBV5-5,TGTGCCAGCAGCTCTCTAATGACTAGCGGGGGTTCCGGTGAGCAGTTCTTC,CASSSLMTSGGSGEQFF
many,.,TRBJ1-2,TRBV4-1,TGCGCCAGCAGCCAAGATCTGGACCGCCAGGGTGGCTACACCTTC,CASSQDLDRQGGYTF
many,TRBD1,TRBJ2-1,TRBV6-5,TGTGCCAGCAGTTACTCCCCGGGACAGGGGGCTTATGAGCAGTTCTTC,CASSYSPGQGAYEQFF
many,.,TRBJ2-1,TRBV20-1,TGCAGTGTACCGGGGGTAGCGGCAGGGAGGAATGAGCAGTTCTTC,CSVPGVAAGRNEQFF
many,.,TRBJ2-7,TRBV25-1,TGTGCCAGCAGTGACAGGACGGGAACCTACGAGCAGTACTTC,CASSDRTGTYEQYF
many,.,TRBJ1-2,TRBV5-1,TGCGCCAGCAGCCCCTTCGGGGGCCATACCGTCTCTAACTATGGCTACACCTTC,CASSPFGGHTVSNYGYTF
many,.,TRBJ2-3,TRBV5-1,TGCGCCAGCAGCTCGCCGGACAGATCAGATACGCAGTATTTT,CASSSPDRSDTQYF
many,TRBD2,TRBJ2-3,TRBV11-2,TGTGCCAGCAGCTCAAAAGTAGCGGGAGCGAGGCCAGATACGCAGTATTTT,CASSSKVAGARPDTQYF
many,.,TRBJ1-3,TRBV6-2/TRBV6-3,TGTGCCAGCAGTTACACGGCGGGAAACACCATATATTTT,CASSYTAGNTIYF
many,TRBD1,TRBJ2-1,TRBV5-1,TGCGCCAGCAGCCCTTACCGGGACAGGGGCAATGAGCAGTTCTTC,CASSPYRDRGNEQFF
many,.,TRBJ2-1,TRBV24-1,TGTGCCACCAGTGAACCTTCCGGGGGCCCCAATGGCAATGAGCAGTTCTTC,CATSEPSGGPNGNEQFF
many,.,TRBJ1-2,TRBV20-1,TGCAGTGCTGGCGGGCGGACGGGTTATGGCTACACCTTC,CSAGGRTGYGYTF
.,TRBD1,TRBJ1-6,TRBV25-1,TGTGCCAGCAAGGAGGGGGCATATAATTCAACCCTCAACTTT,CASKEGAYNSTLNF
.,TRBD1,TRBJ1-2,TRBV20-1,TGCAGTGCTAGAGACGTACCGGGACAGGGGGAATACTATGGCTACACCTTC,CSARDVPGQGEYYGYTF
many,.,TRBJ1-1,TRBV12-3/TRBV12-4,TGTGCCAGCAGTTGGACGGGTATGAACACTGAAGCTTTCTTT,CASSWTGMNTEAFF
many,TRBD2,TRBJ2-5,TRBV11-2,TGTGCCAGCAGCCCCGGTGGGACTAGCGGGTCATCGGGGGAGACCCAGTACTTC,CASSPGGTSGSSGETQYF
many,.,TRBJ1-1,TRBV3-1,TGTGCCAGCAGCCAAGGGGTAACTACGAACACTGAAGCTTTCTTT,CASSQGVTTNTEAFF
many,.,TRBJ2-3,TRBV20-1,TGCAGTGCTAGCTCGAGCAAGGGTTGGGGAGATACGCAGTATTTT,CSASSSKGWGDTQYF
many,TRBD1,TRBJ2-7,TRBV5-1,TGCGCCAGCAGCTTGGTTCCACAGGGGCGAGTCTTCTACGAGCAGTACTTC,CASSLVPQGRVFYEQYF
many,.,TRBJ2-1,TRBV14,TGTGCCAGCAGCCAAGATTTACCAGGGAGCCACAATGAGCAGTTCTTC,CASSQDLPGSHNEQFF